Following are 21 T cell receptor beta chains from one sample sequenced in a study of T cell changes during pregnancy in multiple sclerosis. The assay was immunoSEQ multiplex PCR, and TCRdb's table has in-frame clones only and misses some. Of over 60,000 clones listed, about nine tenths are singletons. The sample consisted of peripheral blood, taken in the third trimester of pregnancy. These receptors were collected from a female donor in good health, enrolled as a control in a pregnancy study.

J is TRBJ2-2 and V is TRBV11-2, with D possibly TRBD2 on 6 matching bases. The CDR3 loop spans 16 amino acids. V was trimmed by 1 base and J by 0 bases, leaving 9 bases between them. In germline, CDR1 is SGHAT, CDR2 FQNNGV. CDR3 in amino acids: CASSLGPGANTGELFF. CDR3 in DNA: TGTGCCAGCAGCTTAGGACCGGGAGCGAACACCGGGGAGCTGTTTTTT.

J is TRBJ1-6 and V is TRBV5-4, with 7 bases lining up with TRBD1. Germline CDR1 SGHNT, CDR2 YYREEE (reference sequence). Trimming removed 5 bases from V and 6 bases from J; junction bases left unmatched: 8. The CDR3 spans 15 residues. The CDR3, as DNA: TGTGCCAGCAGTCCATCGACAGGGACTAATTCACCCCTCCACTTT. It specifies CASSPSTGTNSPLHF.

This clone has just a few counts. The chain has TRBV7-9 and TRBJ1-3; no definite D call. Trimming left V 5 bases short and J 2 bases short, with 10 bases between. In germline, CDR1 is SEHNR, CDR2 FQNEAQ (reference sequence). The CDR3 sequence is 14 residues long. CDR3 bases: TGTGCCAGCAGCCCGACATTAACTGGAAACACCATATATTTT. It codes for CASSPTLTGNTIYF.

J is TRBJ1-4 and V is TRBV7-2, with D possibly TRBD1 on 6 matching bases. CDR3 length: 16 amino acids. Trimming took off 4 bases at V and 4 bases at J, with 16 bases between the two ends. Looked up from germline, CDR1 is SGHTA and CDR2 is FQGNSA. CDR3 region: CASSSQTGTLNEKLFF. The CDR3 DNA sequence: TGTGCCAGCAGCTCGCAAACCGGGACACTTAATGAAAAACTGTTTTTT.

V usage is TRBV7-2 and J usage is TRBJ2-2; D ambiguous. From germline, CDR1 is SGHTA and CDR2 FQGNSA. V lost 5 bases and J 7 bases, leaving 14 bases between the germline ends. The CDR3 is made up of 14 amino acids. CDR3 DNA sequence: TGTGCCAGCAGCCCGAACCCACTTAGCGGGGAGCTGTTTTTT. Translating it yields CASSPNPLSGELFF.

In nucleotides, the CDR3 is TGCGCCAGCAGCCAAGGACAACTCGAGACCCAGTACTTC. Amino acid sequence: CASSQGQLETQYF. This chain joins TRBV4-1 and TRBJ2-5; D uncertain. Deletions cut 1 base from V and 5 bases from J, with 8 bases between. Germline assignment: CDR1 MGHRA and CDR2 YSYEKL. The CDR3 contains 13 residues.

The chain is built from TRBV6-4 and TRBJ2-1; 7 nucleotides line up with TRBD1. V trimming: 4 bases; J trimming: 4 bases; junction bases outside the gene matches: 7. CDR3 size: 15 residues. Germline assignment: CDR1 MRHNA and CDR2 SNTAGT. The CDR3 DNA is TGTGCCAGCAGTGCTGGACAGGACCCATACAATGAGCAGTTCTTC. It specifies CASSAGQDPYNEQFF.

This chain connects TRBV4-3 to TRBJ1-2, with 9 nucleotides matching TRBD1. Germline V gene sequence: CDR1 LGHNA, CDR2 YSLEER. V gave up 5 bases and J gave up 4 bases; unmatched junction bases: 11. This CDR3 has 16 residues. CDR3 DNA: TGCGCCAGCAGCGCCCCCGGGACAGGGAGTGTCTATGGCTACACCTTC. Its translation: CASSAPGTGSVYGYTF.

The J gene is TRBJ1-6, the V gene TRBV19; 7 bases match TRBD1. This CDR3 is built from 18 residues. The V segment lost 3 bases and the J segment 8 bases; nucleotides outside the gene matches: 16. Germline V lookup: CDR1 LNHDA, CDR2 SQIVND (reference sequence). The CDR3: CASSIWGSGQLGYSPLHF. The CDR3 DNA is TGTGCCAGTAGTATTTGGGGCTCGGGACAGCTCGGATATTCACCCCTCCACTTT.

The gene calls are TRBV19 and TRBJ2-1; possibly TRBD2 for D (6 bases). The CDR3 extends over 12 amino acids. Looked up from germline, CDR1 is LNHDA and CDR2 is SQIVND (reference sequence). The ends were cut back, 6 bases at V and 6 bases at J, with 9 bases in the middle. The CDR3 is CASRQGGNEQFF. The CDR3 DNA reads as TGTGCCAGTAGGCAGGGAGGCAATGAGCAGTTCTTC. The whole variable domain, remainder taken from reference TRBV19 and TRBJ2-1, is DGGITQSPKYLFRKEGQNVTLSCEQNLNHDAMYWYRQDPGQGLRLIYYSQIVNDFQKGDIAEGYSVSREKKESFPLTVTSAQKNPTAFYLCASRQGGNEQFFGPGTRLTVL.

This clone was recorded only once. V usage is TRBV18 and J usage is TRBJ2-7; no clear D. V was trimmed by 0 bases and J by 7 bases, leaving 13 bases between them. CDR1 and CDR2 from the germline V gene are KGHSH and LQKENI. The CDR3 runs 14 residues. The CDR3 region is CASSPPPLVKEQYF. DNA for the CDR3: TGTGCCAGCTCACCACCGCCACTGGTGAAGGAGCAGTACTTC.

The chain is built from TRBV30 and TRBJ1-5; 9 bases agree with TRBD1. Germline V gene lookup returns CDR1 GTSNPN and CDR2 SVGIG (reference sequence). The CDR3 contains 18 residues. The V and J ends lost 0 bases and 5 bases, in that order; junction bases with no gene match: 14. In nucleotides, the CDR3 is TGTGCCTGGAGTGTACGAGACAGGGGGGTCCCGGCTCATCAGCCCCAGCATTTT. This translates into CAWSVRDRGVPAHQPQHF. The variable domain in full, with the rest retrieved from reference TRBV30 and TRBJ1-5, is SQTIHQWPATLVQPVGSPLSLECTVEGTSNPNLYWYRQAAGRGLQLLFYSVGIGQISSEVPQNLSASRPQDRQFILSSKKLLLSDSGFYLCAWSVRDRGVPAHQPQHFGDGTRLSIL.

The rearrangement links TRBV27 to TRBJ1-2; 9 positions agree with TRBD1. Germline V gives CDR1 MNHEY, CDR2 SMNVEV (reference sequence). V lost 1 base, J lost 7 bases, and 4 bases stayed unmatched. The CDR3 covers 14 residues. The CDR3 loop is CASSLLQGASGYTF. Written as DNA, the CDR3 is TGTGCCAGCAGTTTATTACAGGGGGCCTCTGGCTACACCTTC.

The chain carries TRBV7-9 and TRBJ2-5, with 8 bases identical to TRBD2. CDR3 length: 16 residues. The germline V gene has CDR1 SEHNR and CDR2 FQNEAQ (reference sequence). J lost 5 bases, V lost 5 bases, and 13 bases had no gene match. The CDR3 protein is CASSQTGGPYVETQYF. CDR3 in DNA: TGTGCCAGCAGCCAAACGGGGGGGCCCTACGTGGAGACCCAGTACTTC.

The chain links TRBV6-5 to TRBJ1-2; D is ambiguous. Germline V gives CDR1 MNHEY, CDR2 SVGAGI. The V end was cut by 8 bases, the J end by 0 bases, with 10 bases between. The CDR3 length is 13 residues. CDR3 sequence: CASHILANYGYTF. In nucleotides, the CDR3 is TGTGCCAGCCACATCCTAGCTAACTATGGCTACACCTTC.

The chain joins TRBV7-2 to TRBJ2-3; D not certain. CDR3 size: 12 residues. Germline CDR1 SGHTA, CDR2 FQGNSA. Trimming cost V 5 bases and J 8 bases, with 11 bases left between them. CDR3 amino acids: CASSPNGGTQYF. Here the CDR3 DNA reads TGTGCCAGCAGCCCCAACGGCGGTACGCAGTATTTT.

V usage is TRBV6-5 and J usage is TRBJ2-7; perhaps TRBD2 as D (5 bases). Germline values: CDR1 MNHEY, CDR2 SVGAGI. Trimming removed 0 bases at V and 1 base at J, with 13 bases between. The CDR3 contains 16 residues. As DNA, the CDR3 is TGTGCCAGCAGTTACTCGATTTGGACGGGATCCTACGAGCAGTACTTC. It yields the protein CASSYSIWTGSYEQYF.

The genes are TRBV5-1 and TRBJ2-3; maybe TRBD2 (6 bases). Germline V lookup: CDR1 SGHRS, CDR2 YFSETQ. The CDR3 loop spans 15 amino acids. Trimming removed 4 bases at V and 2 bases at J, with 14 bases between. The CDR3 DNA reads TGCGCCAGCAGCGGCGCCCGGGACTTCACAGATACGCAGTATTTT. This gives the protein CASSGARDFTDTQYF.

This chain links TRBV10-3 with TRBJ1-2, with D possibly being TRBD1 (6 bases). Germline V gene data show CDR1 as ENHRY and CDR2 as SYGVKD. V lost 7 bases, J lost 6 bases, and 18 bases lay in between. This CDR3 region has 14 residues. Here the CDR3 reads CAIMLAGTKNGYTF. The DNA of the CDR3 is TGTGCCATCATGTTGGCCGGGACAAAGAATGGCTACACCTTC.

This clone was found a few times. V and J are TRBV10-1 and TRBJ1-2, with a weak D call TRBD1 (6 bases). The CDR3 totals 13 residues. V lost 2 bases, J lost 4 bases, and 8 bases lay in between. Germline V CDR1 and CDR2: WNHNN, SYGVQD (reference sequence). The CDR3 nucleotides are TGCGCCAGCAGTGAGACAGGGACCTATGGCTACACCTTC. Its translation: CASSETGTYGYTF.

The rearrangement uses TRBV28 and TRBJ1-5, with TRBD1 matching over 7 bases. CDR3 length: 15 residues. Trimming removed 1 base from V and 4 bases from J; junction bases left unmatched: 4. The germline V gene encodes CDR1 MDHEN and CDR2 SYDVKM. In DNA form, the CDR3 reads TGTGCCAGCAGTTTATTACAGGGGCGAAATCAGCCCCAGCATTTT. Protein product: CASSLLQGRNQPQHF.